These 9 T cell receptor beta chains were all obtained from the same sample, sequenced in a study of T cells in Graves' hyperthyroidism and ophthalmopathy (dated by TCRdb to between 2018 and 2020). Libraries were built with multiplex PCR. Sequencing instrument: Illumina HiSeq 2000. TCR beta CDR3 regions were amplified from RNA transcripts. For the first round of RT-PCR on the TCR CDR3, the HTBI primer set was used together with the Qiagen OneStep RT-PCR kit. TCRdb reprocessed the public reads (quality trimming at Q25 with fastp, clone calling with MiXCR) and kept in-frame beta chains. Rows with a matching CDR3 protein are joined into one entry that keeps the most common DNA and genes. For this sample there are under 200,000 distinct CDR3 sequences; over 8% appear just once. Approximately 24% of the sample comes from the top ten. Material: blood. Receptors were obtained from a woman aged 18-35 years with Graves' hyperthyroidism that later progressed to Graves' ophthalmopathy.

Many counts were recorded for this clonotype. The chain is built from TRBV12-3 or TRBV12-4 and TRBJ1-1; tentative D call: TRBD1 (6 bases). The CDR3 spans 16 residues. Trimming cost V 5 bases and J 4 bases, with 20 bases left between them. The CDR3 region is CASSPSRGGAVTEAFF. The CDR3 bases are TGTGCCAGCAGTCCATCCCGAGGGGGGGCTGTCACTGAAGCTTTCTTT.

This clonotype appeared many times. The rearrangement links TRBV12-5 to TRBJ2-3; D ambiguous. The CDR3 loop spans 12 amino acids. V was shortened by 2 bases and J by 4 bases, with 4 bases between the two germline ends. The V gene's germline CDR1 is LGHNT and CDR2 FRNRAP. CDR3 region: CASGLMSDTQYF. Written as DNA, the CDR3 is TGTGCTAGTGGTTTGATGTCAGATACGCAGTATTTT. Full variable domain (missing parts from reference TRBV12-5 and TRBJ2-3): DARVTQTPRHKVTEMGQEVTMRCQPILGHNTVFWYRQTMMQGLELLAYFRNRAPLDDSGMPKDRFSAEMPDATLATLKIQPSEPRDSAVYFCASGLMSDTQYFGPGTRLTVL.

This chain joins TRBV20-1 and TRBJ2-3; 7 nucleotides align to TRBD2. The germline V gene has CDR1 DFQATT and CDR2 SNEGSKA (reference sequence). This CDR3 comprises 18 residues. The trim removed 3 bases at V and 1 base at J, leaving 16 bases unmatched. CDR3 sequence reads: CSASYLGGTPGGTDTQYF. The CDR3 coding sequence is TGCAGTGCTAGCTATTTGGGAGGGACCCCGGGCGGCACAGATACGCAGTATTTT.

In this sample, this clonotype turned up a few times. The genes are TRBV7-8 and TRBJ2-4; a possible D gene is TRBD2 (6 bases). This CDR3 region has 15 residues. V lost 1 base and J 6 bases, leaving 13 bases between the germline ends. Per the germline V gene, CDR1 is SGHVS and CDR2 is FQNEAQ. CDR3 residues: CASSLEYGGINIQYF. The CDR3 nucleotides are TGTGCCAGCAGCTTAGAATACGGGGGAATAAACATTCAGTACTTC. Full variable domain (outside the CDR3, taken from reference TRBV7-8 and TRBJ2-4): GAGVSQSPRYKVAKRGQDVALRCDPISGHVSLFWYQQALGQGPEFLTYFQNEAQLDKSGLPSDRFFAERPEGSVSTLKIQRTQQEDSAVYLCASSLEYGGINIQYFGAGTRLSVL.

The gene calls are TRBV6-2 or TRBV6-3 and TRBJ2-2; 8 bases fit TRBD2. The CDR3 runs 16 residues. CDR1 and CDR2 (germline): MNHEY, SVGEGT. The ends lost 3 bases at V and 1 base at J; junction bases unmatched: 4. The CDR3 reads CASSYPSGLNTGELFF. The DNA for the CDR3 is TGTGCCAGCAGTTATCCTAGCGGGTTGAACACCGGGGAGCTGTTTTTT.

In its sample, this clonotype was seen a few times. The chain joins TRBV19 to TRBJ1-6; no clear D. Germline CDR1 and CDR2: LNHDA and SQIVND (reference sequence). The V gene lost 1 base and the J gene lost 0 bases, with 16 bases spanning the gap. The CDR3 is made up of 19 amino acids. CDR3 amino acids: CASSIAGTASSSYNSPLHF. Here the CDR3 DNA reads TGTGCCAGTAGTATAGCGGGCACCGCATCGAGCTCCTATAATTCACCCCTCCACTTT.

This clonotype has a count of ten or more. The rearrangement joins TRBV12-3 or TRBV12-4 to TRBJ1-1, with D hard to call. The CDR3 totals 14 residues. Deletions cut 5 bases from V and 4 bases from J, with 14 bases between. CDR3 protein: CASSPIAGSTEAFF. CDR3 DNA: TGTGCCAGCAGTCCCATAGCGGGGAGCACTGAAGCTTTCTTT.

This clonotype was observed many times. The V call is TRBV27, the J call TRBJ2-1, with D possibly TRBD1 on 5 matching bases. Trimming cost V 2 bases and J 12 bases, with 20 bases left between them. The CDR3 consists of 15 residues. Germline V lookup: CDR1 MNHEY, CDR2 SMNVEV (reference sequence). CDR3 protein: CASSLRTPQELAQFF. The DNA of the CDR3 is TGTGCCAGCAGTTTAAGGACCCCACAGGAACTTGCGCAGTTCTTC.

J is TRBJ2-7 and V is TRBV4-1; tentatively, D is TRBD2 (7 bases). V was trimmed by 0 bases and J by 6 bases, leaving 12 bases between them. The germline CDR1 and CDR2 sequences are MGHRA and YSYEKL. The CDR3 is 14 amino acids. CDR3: CASSQDRGGGEQYF. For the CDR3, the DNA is TGCGCCAGCAGCCAAGATAGGGGGGGGGGCGAGCAGTACTTC.